The T cell receptor (beta chain) described here comes from a study of T cell responses to AZD1222 COVID-19 vaccine. Study-wide results and caveats: Vaccination with two AZD1222 doses was followed by a rise in Spike-specific TCR breadth and depth. Donors skewed white British and female; clonal diversity was possibly underestimated.

V gave up 7 bases and J gave up 1 base, with 10 bases separating them. CDR3 length: 13 amino acids. The method was immunoSEQ multiplex PCR; TCRdb's version includes in-frame clones alone and lacks a portion of them. The sample lists tens of thousands of clones; about 89% were seen once. Details on this clone: The antigen is unknown.

The chain combines TRBV12-3 or TRBV12-4 with TRBJ2-5, with D perhaps matching TRBD1 (6 bases). The clonotype was recovered from an adult in good health. Sequencing was performed on peripheral blood, taken on day 0 of AZD1222 vaccination. The CDR3 sequence: CASNSDSQETQYF. The CDR3 bases are TGTGCCAGCAACTCGGACAGCCAAGAGACCCAGTACTTC.